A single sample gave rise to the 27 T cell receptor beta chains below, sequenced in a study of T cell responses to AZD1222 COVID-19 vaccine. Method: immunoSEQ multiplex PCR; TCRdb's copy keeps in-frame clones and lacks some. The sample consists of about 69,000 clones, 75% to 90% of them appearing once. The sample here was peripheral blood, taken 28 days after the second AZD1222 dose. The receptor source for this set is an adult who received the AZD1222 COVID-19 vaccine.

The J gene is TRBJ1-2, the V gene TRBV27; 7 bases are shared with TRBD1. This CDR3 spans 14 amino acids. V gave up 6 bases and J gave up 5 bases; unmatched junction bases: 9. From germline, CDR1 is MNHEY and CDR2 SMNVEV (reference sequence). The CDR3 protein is CASRPTGTAYGYTF. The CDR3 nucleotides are TGTGCCAGCAGACCAACCGGGACAGCGTATGGCTACACCTTC.

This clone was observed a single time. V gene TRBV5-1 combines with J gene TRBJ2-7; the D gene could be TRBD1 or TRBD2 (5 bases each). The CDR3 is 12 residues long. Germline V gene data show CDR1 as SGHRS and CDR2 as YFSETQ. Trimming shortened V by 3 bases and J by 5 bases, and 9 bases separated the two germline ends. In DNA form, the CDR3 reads TGCGCCAGCAGCTCCGAGGGGCACGAGCAGTACTTC. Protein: CASSSEGHEQYF.

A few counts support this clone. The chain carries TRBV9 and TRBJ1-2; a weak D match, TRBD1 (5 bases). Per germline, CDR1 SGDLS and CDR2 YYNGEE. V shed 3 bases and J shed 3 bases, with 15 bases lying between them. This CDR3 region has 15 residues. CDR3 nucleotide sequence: TGTGCCAGCAGCGCCAATCGGGGGATAGACTATGGCTACACCTTC. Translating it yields CASSANRGIDYGYTF.

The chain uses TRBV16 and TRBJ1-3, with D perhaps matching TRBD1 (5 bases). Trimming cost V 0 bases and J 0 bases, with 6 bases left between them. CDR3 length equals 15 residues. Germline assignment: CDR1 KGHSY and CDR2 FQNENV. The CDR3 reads CASSQSGLSGNTIYF. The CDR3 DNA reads TGTGCCAGCAGCCAATCGGGACTCTCTGGAAACACCATATATTTT.

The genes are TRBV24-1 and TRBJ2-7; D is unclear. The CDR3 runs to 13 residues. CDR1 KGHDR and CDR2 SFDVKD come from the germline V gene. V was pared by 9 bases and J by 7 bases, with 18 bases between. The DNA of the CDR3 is TGTGCCACCCCTCTAGAACTTCTTGGTGAGCAGTACTTC. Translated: CATPLELLGEQYF.

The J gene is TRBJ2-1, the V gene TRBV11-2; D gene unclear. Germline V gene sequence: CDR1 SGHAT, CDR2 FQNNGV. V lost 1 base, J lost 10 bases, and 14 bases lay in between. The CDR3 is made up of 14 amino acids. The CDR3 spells CASSLAVTAHEQFF. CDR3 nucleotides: TGTGCCAGCAGCTTAGCCGTGACCGCACACGAGCAGTTCTTC.

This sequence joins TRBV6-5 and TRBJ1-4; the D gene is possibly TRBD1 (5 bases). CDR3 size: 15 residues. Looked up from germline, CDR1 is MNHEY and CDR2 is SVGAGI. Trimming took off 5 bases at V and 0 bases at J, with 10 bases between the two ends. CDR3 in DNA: TGTGCCAGCAGTCCCCTGGGGGCAACTAATGAAAAACTGTTTTTT. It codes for CASSPLGATNEKLFF.

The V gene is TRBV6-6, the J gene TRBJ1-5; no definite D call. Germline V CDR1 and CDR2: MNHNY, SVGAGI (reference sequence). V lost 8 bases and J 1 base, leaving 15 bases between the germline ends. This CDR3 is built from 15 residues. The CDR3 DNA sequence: TGTGCCAGCCGAATTGACTCCGGCAGCAATCAGCCCCAGCATTTT. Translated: CASRIDSGSNQPQHF.

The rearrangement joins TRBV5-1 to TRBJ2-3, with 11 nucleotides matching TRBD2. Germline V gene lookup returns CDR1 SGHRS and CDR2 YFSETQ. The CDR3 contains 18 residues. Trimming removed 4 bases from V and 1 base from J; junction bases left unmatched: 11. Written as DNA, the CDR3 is TGCGCCAGCAGCCCGGGACTAGCGGTCCCCCGTGGCACAGATACGCAGTATTTT. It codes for CASSPGLAVPRGTDTQYF. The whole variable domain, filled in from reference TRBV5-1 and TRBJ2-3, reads KAGVTQTPRYLIKTRGQQVTLSCSPISGHRSVSWYQQTPGQGLQFLFEYFSETQRNKGNFPGRFSGRQFSNSRSEMNVSTLELGDSALYLCASSPGLAVPRGTDTQYFGPGTRLTVL.

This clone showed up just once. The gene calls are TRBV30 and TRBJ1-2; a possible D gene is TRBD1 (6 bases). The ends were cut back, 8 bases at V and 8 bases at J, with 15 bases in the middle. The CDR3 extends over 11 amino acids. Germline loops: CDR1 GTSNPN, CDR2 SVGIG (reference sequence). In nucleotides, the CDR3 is TGTGCCCGAAAACAGGGTTACGGCTACACCTTC. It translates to CARKQGYGYTF.

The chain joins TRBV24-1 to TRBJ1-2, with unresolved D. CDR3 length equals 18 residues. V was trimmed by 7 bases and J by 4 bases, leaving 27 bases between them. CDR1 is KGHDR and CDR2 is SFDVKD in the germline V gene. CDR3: CATSRTSVLKIRSYGYTF. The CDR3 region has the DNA TGTGCCACCAGCAGGACGTCCGTCCTGAAAATTAGGAGCTATGGCTACACCTTC.

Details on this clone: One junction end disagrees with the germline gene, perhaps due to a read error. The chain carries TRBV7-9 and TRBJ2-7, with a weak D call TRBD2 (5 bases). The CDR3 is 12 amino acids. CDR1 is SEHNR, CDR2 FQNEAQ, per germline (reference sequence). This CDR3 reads CASSFGLPQLDF. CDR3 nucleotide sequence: TGTGCCAGCAGCTTTGGACTCCCCCAACTTGACTTC.

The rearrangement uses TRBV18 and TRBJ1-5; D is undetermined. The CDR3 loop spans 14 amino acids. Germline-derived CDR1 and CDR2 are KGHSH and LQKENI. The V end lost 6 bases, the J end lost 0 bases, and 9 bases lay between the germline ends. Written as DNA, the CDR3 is TGTGCCAGCTCGCGAGGGCCTAGCAATCAGCCCCAGCATTTT. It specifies CASSRGPSNQPQHF.

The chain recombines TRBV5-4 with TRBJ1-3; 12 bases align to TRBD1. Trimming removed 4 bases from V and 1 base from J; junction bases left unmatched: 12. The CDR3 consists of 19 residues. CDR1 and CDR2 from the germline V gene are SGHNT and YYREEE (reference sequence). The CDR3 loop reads CASSGPDGTGGFSGNTIYF. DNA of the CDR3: TGTGCCAGCAGCGGCCCAGACGGGACAGGGGGCTTTTCTGGAAACACCATATATTTT.

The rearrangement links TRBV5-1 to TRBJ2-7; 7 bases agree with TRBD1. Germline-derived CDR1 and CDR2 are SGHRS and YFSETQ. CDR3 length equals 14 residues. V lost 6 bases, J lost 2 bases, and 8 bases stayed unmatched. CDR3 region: CASNRDRPAYEQYF. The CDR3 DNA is TGCGCCAGCAACCGGGACAGACCGGCCTACGAGCAGTACTTC.

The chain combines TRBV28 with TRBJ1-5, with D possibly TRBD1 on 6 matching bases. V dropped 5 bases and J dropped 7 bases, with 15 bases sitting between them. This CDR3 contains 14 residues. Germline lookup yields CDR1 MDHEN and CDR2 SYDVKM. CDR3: CASSTGTFNQPQHF. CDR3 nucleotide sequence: TGTGCCAGCAGTACCGGGACATTTAACCAGCCCCAGCATTTT.

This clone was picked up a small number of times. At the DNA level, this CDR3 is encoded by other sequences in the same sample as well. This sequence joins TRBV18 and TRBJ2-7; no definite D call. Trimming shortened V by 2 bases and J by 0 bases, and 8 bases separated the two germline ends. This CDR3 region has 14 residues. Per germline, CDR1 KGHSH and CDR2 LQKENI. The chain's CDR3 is CASSPERVSYEQYF. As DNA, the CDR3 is TGTGCCAGCTCACCAGAAAGGGTCTCCTACGAGCAGTACTTC.

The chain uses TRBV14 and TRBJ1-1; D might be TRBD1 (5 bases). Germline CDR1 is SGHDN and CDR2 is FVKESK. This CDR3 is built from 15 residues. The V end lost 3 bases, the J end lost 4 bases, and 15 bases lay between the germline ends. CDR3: CASSHASGLSTEAFF. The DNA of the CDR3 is TGTGCCAGCAGCCACGCCTCAGGGCTTAGCACTGAAGCTTTCTTT.

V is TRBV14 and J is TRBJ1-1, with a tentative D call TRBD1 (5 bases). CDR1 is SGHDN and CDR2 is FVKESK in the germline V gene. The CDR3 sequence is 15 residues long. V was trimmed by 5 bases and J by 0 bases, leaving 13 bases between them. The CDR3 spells CASSSPDTLNTEAFF. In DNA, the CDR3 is TGTGCCAGCAGCTCTCCGGACACTTTGAACACTGAAGCTTTCTTT.

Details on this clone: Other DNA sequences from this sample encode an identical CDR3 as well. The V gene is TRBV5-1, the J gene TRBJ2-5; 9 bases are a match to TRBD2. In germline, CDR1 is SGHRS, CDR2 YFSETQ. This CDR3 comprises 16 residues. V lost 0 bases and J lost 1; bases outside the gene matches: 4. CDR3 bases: TGCGCCAGCAGCTTGGGGTTAGCGGGGGTCCAAGAGACCCAGTACTTC. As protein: CASSLGLAGVQETQYF. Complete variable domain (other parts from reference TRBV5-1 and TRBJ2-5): KAGVTQTPRYLIKTRGQQVTLSCSPISGHRSVSWYQQTPGQGLQFLFEYFSETQRNKGNFPGRFSGRQFSNSRSEMNVSTLELGDSALYLCASSLGLAGVQETQYFGPGTRLLVL.

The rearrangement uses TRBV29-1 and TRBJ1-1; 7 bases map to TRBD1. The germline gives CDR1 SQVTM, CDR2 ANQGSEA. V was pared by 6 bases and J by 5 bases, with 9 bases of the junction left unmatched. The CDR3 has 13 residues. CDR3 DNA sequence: TGCAGCGTCTCCCCCAGGGGGTTGACTGAAGCTTTCTTT. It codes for CSVSPRGLTEAFF.

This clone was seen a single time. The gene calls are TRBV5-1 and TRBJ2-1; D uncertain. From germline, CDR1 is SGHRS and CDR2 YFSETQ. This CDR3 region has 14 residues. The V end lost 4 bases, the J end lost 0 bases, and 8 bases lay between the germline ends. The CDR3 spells CASSVLSSYNEQFF. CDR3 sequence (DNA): TGCGCCAGCAGCGTACTGAGCTCCTACAATGAGCAGTTCTTC.

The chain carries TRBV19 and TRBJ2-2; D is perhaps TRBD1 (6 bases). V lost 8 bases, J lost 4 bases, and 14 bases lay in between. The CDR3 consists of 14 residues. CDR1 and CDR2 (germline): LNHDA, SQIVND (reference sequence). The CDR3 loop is CASSQGQITGELFF. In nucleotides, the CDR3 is TGTGCCAGTTCCCAAGGACAGATCACCGGGGAGCTGTTTTTT.

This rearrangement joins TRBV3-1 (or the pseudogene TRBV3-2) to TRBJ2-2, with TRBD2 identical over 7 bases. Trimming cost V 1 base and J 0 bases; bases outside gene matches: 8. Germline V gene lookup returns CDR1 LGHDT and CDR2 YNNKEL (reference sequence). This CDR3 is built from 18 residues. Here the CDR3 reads CASSQVAGRNSNTGELFF. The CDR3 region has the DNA TGTGCCAGCAGCCAAGTGGCCGGGAGGAACTCGAACACCGGGGAGCTGTTTTTT.

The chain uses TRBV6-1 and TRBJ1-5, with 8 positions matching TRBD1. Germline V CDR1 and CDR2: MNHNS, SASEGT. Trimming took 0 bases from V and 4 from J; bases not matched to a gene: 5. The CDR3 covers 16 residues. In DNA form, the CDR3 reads TGTGCCAGCAGTGAAGCGGCGACAGGGGCGAATCAGCCCCAGCATTTT. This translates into CASSEAATGANQPQHF.

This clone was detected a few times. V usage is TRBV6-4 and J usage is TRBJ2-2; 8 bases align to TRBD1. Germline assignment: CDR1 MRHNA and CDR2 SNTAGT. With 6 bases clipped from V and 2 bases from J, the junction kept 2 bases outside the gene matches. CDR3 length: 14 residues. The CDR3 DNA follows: TGTGCCAGCAGACAGGGGGTAAACACCGGGGAGCTGTTTTTT. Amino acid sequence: CASRQGVNTGELFF.

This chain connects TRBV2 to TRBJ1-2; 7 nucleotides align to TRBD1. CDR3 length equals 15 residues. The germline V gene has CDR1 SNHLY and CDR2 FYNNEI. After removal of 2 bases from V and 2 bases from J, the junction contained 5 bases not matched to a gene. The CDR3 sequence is CASSEIGTANYGYTF. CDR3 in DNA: TGTGCCAGCAGTGAAATCGGGACAGCCAACTATGGCTACACCTTC.